This entry lists 19 T cell receptor beta chains sequenced from one sample in a study of CD8+CD57+ T cells in acquired aplastic anemia. The use of genomic DNA as template underpinned the TCR beta VDJ and CDR3 profiling. TCRdb analysed the reads with MiXCR anew, one entry per CDR3 protein. Of some 160,000 distinct CDR3 sequences in the sample, roughly 45% were seen once. Before being chosen for sequencing, patients had shown CD8+CD57+ cell expansion by flow cytometry. The source material was sorted CD4+, CD8+, or CD8+CD57+ T cells (not recorded which) from PBMCs. The origin of the receptors is a human donor with aplastic anemia.

Details on this clonotype: This is likely a read error, given that the CDR3 carries no conserved phenylalanine or tryptophan at its end. The DNA is omitted, as the CDR3 cannot be located on it reliably, and the CDR3 follows TCRdb's listing. This chain uses TRBV19 with TRBJ2-3; TRBD1, the table's D call, was not compared with the DNA. Inclusive of both ends, the CDR3 amounts to 9 amino acids. Germline V gene data show CDR1 as LNHDA and CDR2 as SQIVND (reference sequence). CDR3 sequence reads: CASSTQGIY.

This chain joins TRBV10-3 and TRBJ2-7; 7 bases agree with TRBD1. Trimming removed 2 bases from V and 5 bases from J; junction bases left unmatched: 9. This CDR3 spans 15 amino acids. Germline V CDR1 and CDR2: ENHRY, SYGVKD. The CDR3 DNA sequence: TGTGCCATCAGTGAGACAACCCTGGACAGGCACGAGCAGTACTTC. This sequence encodes CAISETTLDRHEQYF.

The chain joins TRBV6-5 to TRBJ1-3, with a weak D call TRBD1 (6 bases). The CDR3 totals 16 residues. V was shortened by 4 bases and J by 0 bases, with 13 bases between the two germline ends. Germline values: CDR1 MNHEY, CDR2 SVGAGI. CDR3: CASSCSDSLSGNTIYF. The CDR3 nucleotides read TGTGCCAGCAGTTGCTCGGACAGTCTCTCTGGAAACACCATATATTTT.

The chain uses TRBV2 and TRBJ2-5, with 7 bases identical to TRBD1. V lost 3 bases to trimming and J lost 5 bases; unmatched junction nucleotides: 6. Germline lookup yields CDR1 SNHLY and CDR2 FYNNEI. There are 14 residues in the CDR3. This CDR3 reads CASSENRGRETQYF. For the CDR3, the DNA is TGTGCCAGCAGTGAGAACAGGGGACGGGAGACCCAGTACTTC.

V usage is TRBV2 and J usage is TRBJ2-7; TRBD1 aligns across 9 bases. The junction had 1 base not matched to a gene; V was cut back by 1 base and J by 3 bases. The CDR3 extends over 14 amino acids. From germline, CDR1 is SNHLY and CDR2 FYNNEI. As DNA, the CDR3 is TGTGCCAGCAGTGAAGGGACAGGGGACTACGAGCAGTACGTC. Translated: CASSEGTGDYEQYV.

A word on this clonotype: A much larger clone is a single base away; this may be a read error. This chain connects TRBV6-2 or TRBV6-3 to TRBJ1-1; TRBD1 might be the D (5 bases). V shed 6 bases and J shed 4 bases, with 15 bases lying between them. The CDR3 spans 14 residues. The germline V gene encodes CDR1 MNHEY and CDR2 SVGEGT. The CDR3 DNA is TGTGCCAGCAGGGCCCATGGGAGGGGCACTGAAGCTTTCTTT. Its translation is CASRAHGRGTEAFF.

For this clonotype: A clone one base away is much larger, so this may be a read error. The CDR3 DNA follows: TGTGCCAGCAATCACAGGGGGCTTGGAGAGACCCAGCACTTC. Its protein is CASNHRGLGETQHF. The J gene is TRBJ2-5, the V gene TRBV2, with 9 bases identical to TRBD1. Germline CDR1 and CDR2: SNHLY and FYNNEI. This CDR3 is built from 14 residues.

This clonotype was counted at least ten times. The J gene is TRBJ2-5, the V gene TRBV4-2; D gene uncertain. CDR1 and CDR2 (germline): LGHNA, YNFKEQ. This CDR3 has 14 amino acids. V dropped 0 bases and J dropped 1 base, with 6 bases sitting between them. In DNA form, the CDR3 reads TGTGCCAGCAGCCAAGAGGCTGGCCAAGAGACCCAGTACTTC. Translated: CASSQEAGQETQYF.

The rearrangement uses TRBV12-3 or TRBV12-4 and TRBJ2-7; D unresolved. V gave up 10 bases and J gave up 2 bases, with 12 bases separating them. The CDR3 is made up of 12 amino acids. CDR3 bases: TGTGCCATCAGAGGTCTAACCTACGAGCAGTACTTC. Translating gives CAIRGLTYEQYF.

This clonotype showed up many times. The chain uses TRBV9 and TRBJ2-7; possibly TRBD1 or TRBD2 for D (5 bases each). CDR3 length: 15 amino acids. CDR1 SGDLS and CDR2 YYNGEE come from the germline V gene. Trimming took off 0 bases at V and 0 bases at J, with 10 bases between the two ends. CDR3 coding DNA: TGTGCCAGCAGCGTAGGTCCAGGGAGCTCCTACGAGCAGTACGTC. Encoded protein: CASSVGPGSSYEQYV.

V gene TRBV10-1 combines with J gene TRBJ2-1; 8 bases are shared with TRBD1. This CDR3 is 14 amino acids long. The V segment lost 8 bases and the J segment 8 bases; nucleotides outside the gene matches: 11. Germline V gene data show CDR1 as WNHNN and CDR2 as SYGVQD (reference sequence). CDR3 residues: CASSGGKGNDEQFF. In DNA form, the CDR3 reads TGCGCCAGCTCAGGGGGCAAAGGCAATGATGAGCAGTTCTTC.

Many counts were recorded for this clonotype. The J gene is TRBJ1-2, the V gene TRBV12-3 or TRBV12-4; 8 bases fit TRBD1. The length of the CDR3 is 14 residues. Losses at the gene ends were 5 bases for V and 4 bases for J; bases not matched to a gene: 6. The CDR3 DNA is TGTGCCAGCAGTACCTCGGACAGGGTCTATGGCTACACCTTC. It codes for CASSTSDRVYGYTF.

This clonotype appeared many times. This chain connects TRBV9 to TRBJ2-3; TRBD2 matches 9 bases. CDR1 is SGDLS, CDR2 YYNGEE, per germline. The CDR3 loop spans 14 amino acids. Germline trimming cut 2 bases from V and 5 bases from J; bases unmatched to any gene: 3. CDR3 sequence: CASSVAGGQDTQYF. For the CDR3, the DNA is TGTGCCAGCAGCGTCGCGGGGGGGCAAGATACGCAGTATTTT.

The chain links TRBV10-3 to TRBJ1-2; D perhaps matches TRBD1 (5 bases). The V and J ends lost 5 bases and 8 bases respectively, with 15 bases between them. Germline CDR1 ENHRY, CDR2 SYGVKD. This CDR3 comprises 13 residues. In DNA form, the CDR3 reads TGTGCCATCAGTCAACAGGCTGCGGAGGGCTACACCTTC. Residues: CAISQQAAEGYTF.

This clonotype occurred many times. V gene TRBV7-2 combines with J gene TRBJ2-5, with 9 positions matching TRBD2. V lost 5 bases and J lost 5; bases outside the gene matches: 9. The CDR3 length is 15 residues. The V gene's germline CDR1 is SGHTA and CDR2 FQGNSA. Written as DNA, the CDR3 is TGTGCCAGCAGCCCGAGACTAGCGGCGGGGGAGACCCAGTACTTC. This codes for CASSPRLAAGETQYF.

The sample holds many counts of this clonotype. The rearrangement joins TRBV12-3 or TRBV12-4 to TRBJ2-7, with 7 bases aligning to TRBD2. This CDR3 has 16 residues. J gave up 6 bases and V 3 bases, and 14 bases lay outside the gene matches. CDR3 sequence reads: CASSFRTRGVASEQYF. The CDR3 nucleotides read TGTGCCAGCAGTTTTCGTACCCGGGGGGTTGCTAGCGAGCAGTACTTC.

This chain uses TRBV12-3 or TRBV12-4 with TRBJ1-1; D call uncertain. V was trimmed by 4 bases and J by 5 bases, leaving 8 bases between them. CDR3 length: 12 amino acids. The CDR3 nucleotides read TGTGCCAGCAGTTCGGAGGTGACTGAAGCTTTCTTT. As protein: CASSSEVTEAFF.

The rearrangement joins TRBV15 to TRBJ2-2; D not resolved. The CDR3 totals 16 residues. Looked up from germline, CDR1 is LNHNV and CDR2 is YYDKDF (reference sequence). Trimming took 4 bases from V and 4 from J, leaving 16 bases between them. CDR3 bases: TGTGCCACCAGCAAACCCCGCTTGGGTTTCACCGGGGAGCTGTTTTTT. Translation gives CATSKPRLGFTGELFF.

The sample holds a few counts of this clonotype. The chain recombines TRBV12-3 or TRBV12-4 with TRBJ1-2; 7 bases align to TRBD1. The CDR3 extends over 15 amino acids. V shed 6 bases, J shed 8 bases, and the junction held 15 bases outside the gene matches. Here the CDR3 reads CASSQGTEPSRGYTF. The CDR3 nucleotides read TGTGCCAGCAGCCAAGGGACAGAACCCTCTCGGGGCTACACCTTC.